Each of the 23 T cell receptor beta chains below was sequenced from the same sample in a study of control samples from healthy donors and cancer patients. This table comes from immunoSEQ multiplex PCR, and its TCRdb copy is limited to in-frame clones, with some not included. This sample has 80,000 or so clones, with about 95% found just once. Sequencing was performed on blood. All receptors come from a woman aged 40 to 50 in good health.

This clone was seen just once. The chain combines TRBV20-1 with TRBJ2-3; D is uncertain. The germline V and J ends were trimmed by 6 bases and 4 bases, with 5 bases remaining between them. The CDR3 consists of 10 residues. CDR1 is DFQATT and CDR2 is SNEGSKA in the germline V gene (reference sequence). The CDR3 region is CSALSDTQYF. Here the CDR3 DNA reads TGCAGTGCATTGTCAGATACGCAGTATTTT.

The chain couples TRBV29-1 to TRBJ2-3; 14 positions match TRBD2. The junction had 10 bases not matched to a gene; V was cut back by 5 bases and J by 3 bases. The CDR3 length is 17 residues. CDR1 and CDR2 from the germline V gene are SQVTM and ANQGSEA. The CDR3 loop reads CSVRGLAGGLGTDTQYF. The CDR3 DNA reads TGCAGCGTTAGAGGACTAGCGGGAGGATTGGGAACAGATACGCAGTATTTT.

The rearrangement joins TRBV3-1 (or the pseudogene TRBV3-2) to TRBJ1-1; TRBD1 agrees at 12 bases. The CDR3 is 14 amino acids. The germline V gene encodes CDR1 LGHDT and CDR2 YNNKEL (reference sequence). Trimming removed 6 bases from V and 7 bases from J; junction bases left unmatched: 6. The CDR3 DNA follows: TGTGCCAGCAGTTTGGGACAGGGGGCTCGTGAAGCTTTCTTT. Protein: CASSLGQGAREAFF.

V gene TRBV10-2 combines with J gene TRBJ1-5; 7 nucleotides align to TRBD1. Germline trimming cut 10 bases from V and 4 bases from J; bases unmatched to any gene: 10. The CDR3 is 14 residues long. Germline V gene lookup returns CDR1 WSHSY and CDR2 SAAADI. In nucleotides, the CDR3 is TGCGCCACCCAATGGGGGACAGAGAATCAGCCCCAGCATTTT. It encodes CATQWGTENQPQHF.

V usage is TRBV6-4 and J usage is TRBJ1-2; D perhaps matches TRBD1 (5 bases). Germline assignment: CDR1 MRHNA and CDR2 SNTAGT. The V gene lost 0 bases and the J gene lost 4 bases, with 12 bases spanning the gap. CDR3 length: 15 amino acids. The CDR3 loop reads CASSDSRGGIYGYTF. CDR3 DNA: TGTGCCAGCAGTGACTCGAGGGGAGGGATCTATGGCTACACCTTC.

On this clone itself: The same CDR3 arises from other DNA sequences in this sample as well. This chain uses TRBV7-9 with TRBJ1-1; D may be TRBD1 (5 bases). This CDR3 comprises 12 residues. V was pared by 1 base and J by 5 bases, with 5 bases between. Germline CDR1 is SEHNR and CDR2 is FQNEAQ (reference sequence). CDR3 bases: TGTGCCAGCAGCTTAGACAGGACTGAAGCTTTCTTT. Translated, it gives CASSLDRTEAFF.

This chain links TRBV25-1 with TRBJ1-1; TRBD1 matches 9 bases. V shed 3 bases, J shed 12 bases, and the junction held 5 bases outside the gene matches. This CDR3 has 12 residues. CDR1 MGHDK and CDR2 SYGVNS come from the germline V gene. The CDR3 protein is CASSEAGQGTFF. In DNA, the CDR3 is TGTGCCAGCAGTGAGGCCGGACAGGGGACTTTCTTT.

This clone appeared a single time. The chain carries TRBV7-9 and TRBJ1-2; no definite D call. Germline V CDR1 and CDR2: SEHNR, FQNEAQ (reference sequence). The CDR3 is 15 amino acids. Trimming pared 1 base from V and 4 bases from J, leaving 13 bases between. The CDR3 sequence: CASSLVAVTLYGYTF. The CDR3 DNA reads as TGTGCCAGCAGCTTAGTCGCAGTAACCCTCTATGGCTACACCTTC.

The CDR3 nucleotides are TGTGCCAGCAGCCACGACAGGGGGAGGGAAAAACTGTTTTTT. Encoded protein: CASSHDRGREKLFF. This chain uses TRBV5-5 with TRBJ1-4, with TRBD1 matching 9 bases. Germline V gene lookup returns CDR1 SGHKS and CDR2 YYEKEE (reference sequence). Unmatched junction bases numbered 6, after V lost 4 bases and J lost 8 bases. CDR3 length: 14 amino acids.

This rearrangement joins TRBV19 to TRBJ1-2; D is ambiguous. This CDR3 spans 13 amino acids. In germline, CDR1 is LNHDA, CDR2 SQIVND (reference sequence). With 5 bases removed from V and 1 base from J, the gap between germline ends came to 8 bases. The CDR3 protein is CASSRQDNYGYTF. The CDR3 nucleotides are TGTGCCAGTAGTCGCCAAGATAACTATGGCTACACCTTC.

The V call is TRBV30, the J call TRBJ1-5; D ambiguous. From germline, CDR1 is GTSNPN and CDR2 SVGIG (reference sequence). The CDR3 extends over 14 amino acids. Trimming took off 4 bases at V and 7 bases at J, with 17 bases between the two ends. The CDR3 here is CAWTPGNGRQPQHF. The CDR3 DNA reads TGTGCCTGGACCCCAGGTAATGGTCGCCAGCCCCAGCATTTT.

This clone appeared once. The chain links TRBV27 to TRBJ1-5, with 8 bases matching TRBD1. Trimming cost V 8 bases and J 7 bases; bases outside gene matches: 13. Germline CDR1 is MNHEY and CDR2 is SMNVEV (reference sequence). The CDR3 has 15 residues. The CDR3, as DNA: TGTGCCAGCGCAAGACAGGGGCTTCCTCGGCAGCCCCAGCATTTT. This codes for CASARQGLPRQPQHF.

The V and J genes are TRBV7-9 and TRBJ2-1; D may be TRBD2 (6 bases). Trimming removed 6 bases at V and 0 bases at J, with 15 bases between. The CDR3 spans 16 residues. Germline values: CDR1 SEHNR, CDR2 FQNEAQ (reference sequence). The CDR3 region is CASSPMGTDSYNEQFF. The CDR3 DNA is TGTGCCAGCAGTCCAATGGGGACTGACTCCTACAATGAGCAGTTCTTC. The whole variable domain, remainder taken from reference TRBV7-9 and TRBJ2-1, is DTGVSQNPRHKITKRGQNVTFRCDPISEHNRLYWYRQTLGQGPEFLTYFQNEAQLEKSRLLSDRFSAERPKGSFSTLEIQRTEQGDSAMYLCASSPMGTDSYNEQFFGPGTRLTVL.

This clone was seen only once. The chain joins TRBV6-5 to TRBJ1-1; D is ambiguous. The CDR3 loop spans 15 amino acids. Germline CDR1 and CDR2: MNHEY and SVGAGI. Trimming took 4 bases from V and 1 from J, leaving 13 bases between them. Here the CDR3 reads CASSSQPRANTEAFF. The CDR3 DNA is TGTGCCAGCAGTTCCCAGCCCCGGGCGAACACTGAAGCTTTCTTT.

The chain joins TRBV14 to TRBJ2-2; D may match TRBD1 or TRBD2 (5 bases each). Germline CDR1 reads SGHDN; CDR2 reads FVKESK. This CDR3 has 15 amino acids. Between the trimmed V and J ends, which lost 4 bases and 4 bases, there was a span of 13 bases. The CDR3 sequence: CASSPPGTATGELFF. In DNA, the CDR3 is TGTGCCAGCAGCCCCCCCGGGACGGCCACCGGGGAGCTGTTTTTT.

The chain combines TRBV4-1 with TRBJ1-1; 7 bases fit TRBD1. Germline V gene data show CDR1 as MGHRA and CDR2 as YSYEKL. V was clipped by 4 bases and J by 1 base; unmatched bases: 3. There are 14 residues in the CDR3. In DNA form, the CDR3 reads TGCGCCAGCAGCCCGACAGGGACGAACACTGAAGCTTTCTTT. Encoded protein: CASSPTGTNTEAFF.

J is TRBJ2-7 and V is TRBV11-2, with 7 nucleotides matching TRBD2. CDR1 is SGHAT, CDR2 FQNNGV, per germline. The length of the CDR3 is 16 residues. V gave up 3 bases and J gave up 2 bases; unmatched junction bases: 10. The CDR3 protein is CASSFPERGPPYEQYF. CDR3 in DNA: TGTGCCAGCAGCTTCCCCGAGCGGGGACCCCCCTACGAGCAGTACTTC.

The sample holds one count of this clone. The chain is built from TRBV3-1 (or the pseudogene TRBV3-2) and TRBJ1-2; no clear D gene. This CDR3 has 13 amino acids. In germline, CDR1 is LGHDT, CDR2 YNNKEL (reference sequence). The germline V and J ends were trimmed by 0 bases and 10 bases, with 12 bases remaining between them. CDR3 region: CASSQDRGTTYTF. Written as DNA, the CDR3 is TGTGCCAGCAGCCAAGATCGAGGCACGACCTACACCTTC.

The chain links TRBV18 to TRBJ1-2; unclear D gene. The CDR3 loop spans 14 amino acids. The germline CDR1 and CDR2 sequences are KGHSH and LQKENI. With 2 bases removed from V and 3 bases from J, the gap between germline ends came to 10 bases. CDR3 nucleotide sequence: TGTGCCAGCTCACCAGAGCCGCGTGACTATGGCTACACCTTC. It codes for CASSPEPRDYGYTF.

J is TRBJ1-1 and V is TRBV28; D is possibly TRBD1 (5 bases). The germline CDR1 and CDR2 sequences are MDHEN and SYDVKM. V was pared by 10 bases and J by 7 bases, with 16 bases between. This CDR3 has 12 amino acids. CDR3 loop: CATMEQDIEAFF. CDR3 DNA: TGTGCCACCATGGAACAGGACATTGAAGCTTTCTTT.

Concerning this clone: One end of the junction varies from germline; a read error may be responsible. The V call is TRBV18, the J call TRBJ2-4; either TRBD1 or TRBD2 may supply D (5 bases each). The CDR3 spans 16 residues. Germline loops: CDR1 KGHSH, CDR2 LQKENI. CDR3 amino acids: CASSAGKGLAENIQYF. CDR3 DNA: TGTGCCAGCTCAGCTGGTAAGGGGCTAGCCGAAAACATTCAGTACTTC.

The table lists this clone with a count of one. CDR3 sequence (DNA): TGCGCCAGCAATAGCGGGGGCTCCTACAATGAGCAGTTCTTC. It encodes CASNSGGSYNEQFF. The chain links TRBV5-1 to TRBJ2-1, with 9 bases aligning to TRBD2. CDR1 SGHRS and CDR2 YFSETQ come from the germline V gene. There are 14 residues in the CDR3. The J segment lost 0 bases and the V segment lost 6 bases, leaving 1 base of the junction unmatched.

The CDR3 protein is CASSLSPVGNTIYF. DNA of the CDR3: TGTGCCAGCAGTTTATCCCCCGTGGGAAACACCATATATTTT. The chain employs TRBV27 and TRBJ1-3, with D hard to call. Germline V gives CDR1 MNHEY, CDR2 SMNVEV (reference sequence). The CDR3 runs to 14 residues. V gave up 0 bases and J gave up 4 bases, with 7 bases separating them.